This T cell receptor beta chain comes out of a study of CD8 T cells in Susac syndrome. TEMRA cells were FACS-enriched and CD8+ and CD4+ T cells negatively isolated. After extraction with the RNeasy kit, about 0.5 to 1 ug of the RNA was reverse transcribed using random hexamers. One entry per CDR3 protein results from TCRdb running MiXCR on the immunoSEQ multiplex PCR reads. Found here are tens of thousands of distinct CDR3 sequences, roughly 93% of them singletons; the top ten hold approximately 0.53%. The sample comprised CD8+ T cells from PBMCs. The sequence derives from a human donor in good health.

The CDR3: CASSLGDSLNTEAFF. Here the CDR3 DNA reads TGTGCCAGCAGCCTCGGGGACAGTTTGAACACTGAAGCTTTCTTT. This chain connects TRBV7-9 to TRBJ1-1, with TRBD1 matching 7 bases. The trim removed 5 bases at V and 0 bases at J, leaving 6 bases unmatched. There are 15 residues in the CDR3. The germline gives CDR1 SEHNR, CDR2 FQNEAQ (reference sequence).